What follows are 24 T cell receptor beta chains derived from one specimen sequenced in a study of shared clonotypes between healthy human individuals. Repertoires were generated with immunoSEQ multiplex PCR, while TCRdb's copy carries only in-frame clones and drops some. In the table there are about 500,000 clones, approximately 80% of which are singletons. The sample consisted of PBMCs. The receptors come from a woman between 40 and 55 years old in good health. Some clones in this sample may be carry-over from other donors' samples.

This rearrangement joins TRBV11-2 to TRBJ2-1, with D uncertain. The CDR3 totals 11 residues. The germline V and J ends were trimmed by 4 bases and 10 bases, with 8 bases remaining between them. Looked up from germline, CDR1 is SGHAT and CDR2 is FQNNGV. The CDR3 is CASSSTVEQFF. Written as DNA, the CDR3 is TGTGCCAGCAGCTCGACTGTGGAGCAGTTCTTC. The entire variable domain, with the rest obtained from reference TRBV11-2 and TRBJ2-1, is as follows: EAGVAQSPRYKIIEKRQSVAFWCNPISGHATLYWYQQILGQGPKLLIQFQNNGVVDDSQLPKDRFSAERLKGVDSTLKIQPAKLEDSAVYLCASSSTVEQFFGPGTRLTVL.

The chain employs TRBV6-1 and TRBJ2-3, with D uncertain. V was clipped by 7 bases and J by 2 bases, with 7 bases between them. The CDR3 is 12 residues long. CDR1 and CDR2 (germline): MNHNS, SASEGT. In nucleotides, the CDR3 is TGTGCCAGCAACCGCTACACAGATACGCAGTATTTT. Translation gives CASNRYTDTQYF.

The V call is TRBV30, the J call TRBJ1-5, with D tentatively TRBD1 (5 bases). Germline loops: CDR1 GTSNPN, CDR2 SVGIG (reference sequence). The CDR3 length is 14 residues. V gave up 5 bases and J gave up 11 bases, with 22 bases separating them. CDR3 DNA sequence: TGTGCCTGGGGGCCCGGGGGGAAAACAGCAGCCCAGCATTTT. It translates to CAWGPGGKTAAQHF. Supplemented by reference TRBV30 and TRBJ1-5, the full variable domain reads SQTIHQWPATLVQPVGSPLSLECTVEGTSNPNLYWYRQAAGRGLQLLFYSVGIGQISSEVPQNLSASRPQDRQFILSSKKLLLSDSGFYLCAWGPGGKTAAQHFGDGTRLSIL.

The chain is built from TRBV2 and TRBJ2-3, with D possibly being TRBD2 (5 bases). CDR3 size: 14 residues. The germline V gene encodes CDR1 SNHLY and CDR2 FYNNEI. Trimming stripped 6 bases from V and 2 bases from J, with 12 bases between. The DNA of the CDR3 is TGTGCCAGCAGCTCCGGGGTTGCCACAGATACGCAGTATTTT. Protein sequence: CASSSGVATDTQYF.

The CDR3: CASSYISGGTGELFF. The CDR3, as DNA: TGTGCCAGCAGTTACATCTCCGGGGGCACCGGGGAGCTGTTTTTT. The V gene is TRBV28, the J gene TRBJ2-2; D is perhaps TRBD2 (6 bases). This CDR3 spans 15 amino acids. CDR1 is MDHEN and CDR2 is SYDVKM in the germline V gene. Trimming took 4 bases from V and 4 from J, leaving 13 bases between them.

The rearrangement uses TRBV6-6 and TRBJ1-1, with D possibly being TRBD1 (5 bases). V was trimmed by 7 bases and J by 3 bases, leaving 12 bases between them. Germline lookup yields CDR1 MNHNY and CDR2 SVGAGI (reference sequence). The CDR3 covers 13 residues. CDR3 sequence (DNA): TGTGCCAGCACGCCAGTCAGGGACACTGAAGCTTTCTTT. It codes for CASTPVRDTEAFF.

The chain combines TRBV2 with TRBJ2-5; D not resolved. The V gene's germline CDR1 is SNHLY and CDR2 FYNNEI. Trimming cost V 4 bases and J 5 bases, with 17 bases left between them. CDR3 length: 15 residues. This CDR3 reads CASSVFGNVFETQYF. The CDR3 DNA sequence: TGTGCCAGCAGTGTGTTTGGGAATGTATTTGAGACCCAGTACTTC.

The chain is built from TRBV28 and TRBJ2-7, with TRBD2 matching 10 bases. The junction had 6 bases not matched to a gene; V was cut back by 5 bases and J by 2 bases. The CDR3 spans 15 residues. CDR1 is MDHEN and CDR2 is SYDVKM in the germline V gene. The CDR3 sequence is CASSPSGRATYEQYF. DNA for the CDR3: TGTGCCAGCAGTCCGAGCGGGAGGGCCACCTACGAGCAGTACTTC.

The chain employs TRBV5-5 and TRBJ1-2; no clear D. V lost 0 bases, J lost 0 bases, and 6 bases lay in between. The CDR3 extends over 14 amino acids. Germline CDR1 reads SGHKS; CDR2 reads YYEKEE (reference sequence). CDR3 sequence reads: CASSLAAANYGYTF. The CDR3 bases are TGTGCCAGCAGCTTGGCAGCAGCTAACTATGGCTACACCTTC.

This clone came up many times. The chain combines TRBV29-1 with TRBJ1-2; D not certain. The V end was cut by 2 bases, the J end by 4 bases, with 14 bases between. Per the germline V gene, CDR1 is SQVTM and CDR2 is ANQGSEA. This CDR3 has 14 residues. Written as DNA, the CDR3 is TGCAGCGTTGAAAGCAGCGAGTCGAGCTATGGCTACACCTTC. Its protein is CSVESSESSYGYTF.

The J gene is TRBJ2-7, the V gene TRBV9, with a possible D match to TRBD2 (7 bases). V lost 7 bases and J 1 base, leaving 15 bases between the germline ends. CDR1 SGDLS and CDR2 YYNGEE come from the germline V gene. CDR3 length equals 14 residues. In nucleotides, the CDR3 is TGTGCCAGCGGACTAGGGGGTTGGTCCTACGAGCAGTACTTC. Its protein product is CASGLGGWSYEQYF.

This clone was seen only a few times. The V gene is TRBV19, the J gene TRBJ2-3; possible D gene TRBD2, 5 bases. Trimming stripped 5 bases from V and 2 bases from J, with 11 bases between. The V gene's germline CDR1 is LNHDA and CDR2 SQIVND (reference sequence). CDR3 length: 14 amino acids. CDR3 amino acids: CASSGTLATDTQYF. The CDR3, as DNA: TGTGCCAGTAGTGGAACGCTAGCCACAGATACGCAGTATTTT. Using reference TRBV19 and TRBJ2-3 for the parts outside the CDR3, the full variable domain is DGGITQSPKYLFRKEGQNVTLSCEQNLNHDAMYWYRQDPGQGLRLIYYSQIVNDFQKGDIAEGYSVSREKKESFPLTVTSAQKNPTAFYLCASSGTLATDTQYFGPGTRLTVL.

This sequence joins TRBV28 and TRBJ2-1, with TRBD2 matching over 9 bases. Germline CDR1 MDHEN, CDR2 SYDVKM. The CDR3 runs 14 residues. V shed 9 bases, J shed 5 bases, and the junction held 8 bases outside the gene matches. CDR3 DNA: TGTGCCAGTTTTAGCGGGAGAGGCAACAATGAGCAGTTCTTC. Its protein product is CASFSGRGNNEQFF.

The V gene is TRBV5-4, the J gene TRBJ2-3, with 7 bases aligning to TRBD2. The CDR3 sequence is 16 residues long. Germline V CDR1 and CDR2: SGHNT, YYREEE (reference sequence). The V segment lost 4 bases and the J segment 4 bases; nucleotides outside the gene matches: 12. CDR3 nucleotides: TGTGCCAGCAGCAACGGCGGGAGAGGGAGCGCAGATACGCAGTATTTT. It yields the protein CASSNGGRGSADTQYF.

In this sample, this clone turned up once. This chain links TRBV30 with TRBJ2-7; D is undetermined. Trimming took off 0 bases at V and 4 bases at J, with 10 bases between the two ends. Germline V lookup: CDR1 GTSNPN, CDR2 SVGIG (reference sequence). CDR3 length: 13 residues. The CDR3 is CAWSVGDSYEQYF. The CDR3 nucleotides read TGTGCCTGGAGTGTAGGCGACTCTTACGAGCAGTACTTC.

The J gene is TRBJ2-5, the V gene TRBV5-4, with D possibly being TRBD2 (6 bases). CDR3 length: 14 residues. Trimming removed 3 bases from V and 1 base from J, with 10 bases in between. The germline V gene encodes CDR1 SGHNT and CDR2 YYREEE (reference sequence). The CDR3: CASSSPGLQETQYF. In DNA, the CDR3 is TGTGCCAGCAGCTCACCGGGACTCCAAGAGACCCAGTACTTC. Combining the CDR3 with reference TRBV5-4 and TRBJ2-5 gives the whole variable domain ETGVTQSPTHLIKTRGQQVTLRCSSQSGHNTVSWYQQALGQGPQFIFQYYREEENGRGNFPPRFSGLQFPNYSSELNVNALELDDSALYLCASSSPGLQETQYFGPGTRLLVL.

This rearrangement joins TRBV6-6 to TRBJ2-7; possibly TRBD2 for D (6 bases). The germline V gene encodes CDR1 MNHNY and CDR2 SVGAGI (reference sequence). With 2 bases removed from V and 4 bases from J, the gap between germline ends came to 12 bases. This CDR3 spans 14 amino acids. This chain's CDR3 is CASSYGRISYEQYF. CDR3 DNA: TGTGCCAGCAGTTACGGGAGGATAAGTTACGAGCAGTACTTC.

The V and J genes are TRBV9 and TRBJ2-5, with 8 bases identical to TRBD2. Trimming cost V 0 bases and J 4 bases; bases outside gene matches: 11. This CDR3 comprises 17 residues. In germline, CDR1 is SGDLS, CDR2 YYNGEE. The CDR3 here is CASSVGPRAGGGETQYF. In nucleotides, the CDR3 is TGTGCCAGCAGCGTAGGTCCTAGGGCGGGAGGAGGAGAGACCCAGTACTTC.

A remark on this clone: One base separates it from a far larger clone, so it is likely a read error. This sequence joins TRBV4-2 and TRBJ1-2; D is unclear. The CDR3 consists of 15 residues. Germline CDR1 and CDR2: LGHNA and YNFKEQ. In DNA, the CDR3 is TGTGCCAGCGGCCAAGATGGAGCAGGATCCTATGGCTACACCTTC. Encoded protein: CASGQDGAGSYGYTF.

J is TRBJ2-1 and V is TRBV9; 7 bases match TRBD2. The V gene's germline CDR1 is SGDLS and CDR2 YYNGEE. This CDR3 is 15 amino acids long. Losses at the gene ends were 0 bases for V and 4 bases for J; bases not matched to a gene: 4. CDR3 nucleotide sequence: TGTGCCAGCAGCGTAGGATCTAGCGGTTACAATGAGCAGTTCTTC. It encodes CASSVGSSGYNEQFF.

This clone has only a few counts. A single base is all that separates this from a far larger clone, so a read error is likely. The V gene is TRBV27, the J gene TRBJ2-1; D unresolved. Germline V gene data show CDR1 as MNHEY and CDR2 as SMNVEV (reference sequence). The CDR3 length is 12 residues. V dropped 8 bases and J dropped 9 bases, with 14 bases sitting between them. The CDR3 loop is CASGIGLGEQFF. CDR3 DNA: TGTGCCAGCGGTATCGGTCTGGGTGAGCAGTTCTTC.

The rearrangement joins TRBV7-9 to TRBJ2-4; 7 nucleotides align to TRBD2. This CDR3 contains 18 residues. From germline, CDR1 is SEHNR and CDR2 FQNEAQ (reference sequence). V was clipped by 3 bases and J by 1 base; unmatched bases: 12. The CDR3 here is CASSFAGRAAGAKNIQYF. The CDR3 bases are TGTGCCAGCAGCTTTGCGGGGAGGGCTGCGGGGGCCAAAAACATTCAGTACTTC.

Worth noting for this clone: Given a far larger clone just one base away, this is likely a sequencing read error. Additional DNA sequences in this sample encode the identical CDR3. The V and J genes are TRBV5-1 and TRBJ2-2, with 12 bases that match TRBD2. This CDR3 contains 19 residues. Germline V gene lookup returns CDR1 SGHRS and CDR2 YFSETQ. The ends lost 0 bases at V and 1 base at J; junction bases unmatched: 7. CDR3 sequence: CASSLALLAGGQNTGELFF. The CDR3 nucleotides read TGCGCCAGCAGCTTGGCGCTACTAGCGGGAGGCCAGAACACCGGGGAGCTGTTTTTT. Filled out from reference TRBV5-1 and TRBJ2-2, the complete variable domain reads KAGVTQTPRYLIKTRGQQVTLSCSPISGHRSVSWYQQTPGQGLQFLFEYFSETQRNKGNFPGRFSGRQFSNSRSEMNVSTLELGDSALYLCASSLALLAGGQNTGELFFGEGSRLTVL.

This clone was picked up a small number of times. The chain links TRBV6-6 to TRBJ2-1; 7 bases match TRBD2. Germline V gene sequence: CDR1 MNHNY, CDR2 SVGAGI (reference sequence). J gave up 2 bases and V 4 bases, and 2 bases lay outside the gene matches. The CDR3 runs to 14 residues. The CDR3 reads CASSLSGTYNEQFF. The CDR3 DNA reads TGTGCCAGCAGTTTGAGCGGGACCTACAATGAGCAGTTCTTC.